A single sample is the source of the 22 T cell receptor beta chains below, sequenced in a study of blood T cell repertoires in COVID-19. The protocol was immunoSEQ multiplex PCR, while the TCRdb copy is restricted to in-frame clones and leaves out a portion. Here the sample spans under 300,000 clones, approximately 90% being singletons. Input material: PBMCs or T cells enriched from blood (not recorded which). The receptors shown here come from a human donor in a cohort exposed to, infected with or recovered from COVID-19 (not recorded which). The donor label of this sample is uncertain.

The chain combines TRBV4-1 with TRBJ2-1; weak D call: TRBD2 (5 bases). The germline gives CDR1 MGHRA, CDR2 YSYEKL. The V end lost 3 bases, the J end lost 7 bases, and 10 bases lay between the germline ends. CDR3 length: 13 amino acids. The CDR3 DNA sequence: TGCGCCAGCAGCCACCCCCGGGGTAATGAGCAGTTCTTC. Encoded protein: CASSHPRGNEQFF.

The gene calls are TRBV27 and TRBJ1-5, with a weak D call TRBD1 (5 bases). Germline CDR1 MNHEY, CDR2 SMNVEV (reference sequence). The CDR3 extends over 14 amino acids. The V and J ends lost 6 bases and 7 bases respectively, with 16 bases between them. CDR3 nucleotides: TGTGCCAGCAGCGAGAGTTGGGGGGGACAGCCCCAGCATTTT. Encoded protein: CASSESWGGQPQHF.

The chain uses TRBV9 and TRBJ1-2; perhaps TRBD1 as D (5 bases). Between the trimmed V and J ends, which lost 4 bases and 1 base, there was a span of 17 bases. Germline CDR1 SGDLS, CDR2 YYNGEE. The CDR3 sequence is 16 residues long. Here the CDR3 DNA reads TGTGCCAGCAGCCCTACCCTGACAGATCTTAACTATGGCTACACCTTC. As protein: CASSPTLTDLNYGYTF.

Here the CDR3 DNA reads TGTGCCAGCAGCTTATATGCAGGAGGGGCGGGCGGGGAGCTGTTTTTT. This codes for CASSLYAGGAGGELFF. The chain is built from TRBV7-2 and TRBJ2-2; D might be TRBD2 (6 bases). Deletions cut 2 bases from V and 7 bases from J, with 17 bases between. This CDR3 is 16 amino acids long. The V gene's germline CDR1 is SGHTA and CDR2 FQGNSA.

The chain uses TRBV5-5 and TRBJ1-3, with TRBD1 matching 9 bases. CDR1 and CDR2 (germline): SGHKS, YYEKEE (reference sequence). With V trimmed by 4 bases and J by 4 bases, 6 bases remained unmatched. There are 15 residues in the CDR3. The CDR3 sequence: CASSRTGGVGNTIYF. The CDR3 DNA reads as TGTGCCAGCAGCCGAACAGGGGGCGTAGGAAACACCATATATTTT. The variable domain in full, with the rest retrieved from reference TRBV5-5 and TRBJ1-3, is DAGVTQSPTHLIKTRGQQVTLRCSPISGHKSVSWYQQVLGQGPQFIFQYYEKEERGRGNFPDRFSARQFPNYSSELNVNALLLGDSALYLCASSRTGGVGNTIYFGEGSWLTVV.

The gene calls are TRBV19 and TRBJ1-1; D unresolved. Trimming took 5 bases from V and 7 from J, leaving 11 bases between them. The CDR3 has 12 amino acids. Germline assignment: CDR1 LNHDA and CDR2 SQIVND (reference sequence). The CDR3 protein is CASSPMEGEAFF. Written as DNA, the CDR3 is TGTGCCAGTAGTCCGATGGAGGGTGAAGCTTTCTTT. Full variable domain (missing parts from reference TRBV19 and TRBJ1-1): DGGITQSPKYLFRKEGQNVTLSCEQNLNHDAMYWYRQDPGQGLRLIYYSQIVNDFQKGDIAEGYSVSREKKESFPLTVTSAQKNPTAFYLCASSPMEGEAFFGQGTRLTVV.

The count of this clone is one. This chain joins TRBV5-1 and TRBJ1-6; D call uncertain. CDR1 is SGHRS, CDR2 YFSETQ, per germline. The ends were cut back, 0 bases at V and 5 bases at J, with 6 bases in the middle. The CDR3 has 14 residues. The CDR3 DNA reads TGCGCCAGCAGCTTGGCCCCAGATAATTCACCCCTCCACTTT. As protein: CASSLAPDNSPLHF.

This chain connects TRBV5-4 to TRBJ2-5, with 9 positions matching TRBD1. The CDR3 runs 13 residues. The germline V gene encodes CDR1 SGHNT and CDR2 YYREEE (reference sequence). The V segment lost 4 bases and the J segment 5 bases; nucleotides outside the gene matches: 3. CDR3 sequence: CASSLTGGETQYF. The CDR3 region has the DNA TGTGCCAGCAGCCTTACAGGGGGCGAGACCCAGTACTTC.

The DNA for the CDR3 is TGTGCCAACCCGCGAACAGGGGATAATCAGCCCCAGCATTTT. Amino acids: CANPRTGDNQPQHF. This sequence joins TRBV10-3 and TRBJ1-5; 7 bases align to TRBD1. V lost 10 bases to trimming and J lost 4 bases; unmatched junction nucleotides: 10. CDR1 and CDR2 (germline): ENHRY, SYGVKD. The CDR3 has 14 residues.

This chain connects TRBV6-5 to TRBJ1-5; D uncertain. The germline CDR1 and CDR2 sequences are MNHEY and SVGAGI. CDR3 length equals 10 residues. Trimming cost V 8 bases and J 8 bases, with 7 bases left between them. DNA for the CDR3: TGTGCCAGCCCCGGGGAGCCCCAGCATTTT. It codes for CASPGEPQHF.

The V and J genes are TRBV5-1 and TRBJ2-1, with D possibly TRBD2 on 6 matching bases. Trimming removed 0 bases at V and 0 bases at J, with 13 bases between. Germline V lookup: CDR1 SGHRS, CDR2 YFSETQ. The CDR3 is 17 residues long. This CDR3 reads CASSLEIGSGSYNEQFF. In nucleotides, the CDR3 is TGCGCCAGCAGCTTGGAAATCGGTAGCGGCTCCTACAATGAGCAGTTCTTC. Full variable domain (rest looked up from reference TRBV5-1 and TRBJ2-1): KAGVTQTPRYLIKTRGQQVTLSCSPISGHRSVSWYQQTPGQGLQFLFEYFSETQRNKGNFPGRFSGRQFSNSRSEMNVSTLELGDSALYLCASSLEIGSGSYNEQFFGPGTRLTVL.

V usage is TRBV24-1 and J usage is TRBJ1-5; unclear D gene. The CDR3 has 12 amino acids. From germline, CDR1 is KGHDR and CDR2 SFDVKD. Trimming left V 2 bases short and J 5 bases short, with 3 bases between. In nucleotides, the CDR3 is TGTGCCACCAGTGATTCAGATCAGCCCCAGCATTTT. Amino acids: CATSDSDQPQHF.

The rearrangement joins TRBV18 to TRBJ1-2; D not certain. Trimming took 2 bases from V and 1 from J, leaving 11 bases between them. This CDR3 has 15 residues. CDR1 is KGHSH and CDR2 is LQKENI in the germline V gene. The CDR3 region has the DNA TGTGCCAGCTCACCAGTAAAATTCCGTAACTATGGCTACACCTTC. It specifies CASSPVKFRNYGYTF.

The CDR3 loop is CASSDGTGVGEKLFF. The CDR3 DNA is TGTGCCAGTAGTGACGGGACAGGGGTAGGAGAAAAACTGTTTTTT. The genes are TRBV19 and TRBJ1-4; the match to TRBD1 covers 10 bases. J gave up 8 bases and V 5 bases, and 8 bases lay outside the gene matches. This CDR3 region has 15 residues. Germline V gives CDR1 LNHDA, CDR2 SQIVND (reference sequence). The complete variable domain, with remaining parts taken from reference TRBV19 and TRBJ1-4, reads DGGITQSPKYLFRKEGQNVTLSCEQNLNHDAMYWYRQDPGQGLRLIYYSQIVNDFQKGDIAEGYSVSREKKESFPLTVTSAQKNPTAFYLCASSDGTGVGEKLFFGSGTQLSVL.

This chain uses TRBV9 with TRBJ2-3; maybe TRBD1 (6 bases). The CDR3 contains 15 residues. Germline V lookup: CDR1 SGDLS, CDR2 YYNGEE. V lost 4 bases to trimming and J lost 5 bases, with 17 bases between them. CDR3 residues: CASSPLTGGGDTQYF. The CDR3 nucleotides are TGTGCCAGCAGCCCATTGACAGGCGGCGGAGATACGCAGTATTTT.

The gene calls are TRBV5-4 and TRBJ2-7, with TRBD1 identical over 7 bases. This CDR3 has 15 residues. Germline values: CDR1 SGHNT, CDR2 YYREEE (reference sequence). The junction had 9 bases not matched to a gene; V was cut back by 3 bases and J by 3 bases. The CDR3 DNA reads TGTGCCAGCAGCTCCCAGACGACAGGGTTCTACGAGCAGTACTTC. It yields the protein CASSSQTTGFYEQYF.

The gene calls are TRBV3-1 (or the pseudogene TRBV3-2) and TRBJ1-2, with D perhaps matching TRBD1 (5 bases). V was clipped by 1 base and J by 4 bases, with 16 bases between them. The germline gives CDR1 LGHDT, CDR2 YNNKEL (reference sequence). This CDR3 has 16 amino acids. The CDR3 is CASSQGGAPSSYGYTF. The CDR3 DNA sequence: TGTGCCAGCAGCCAAGGCGGGGCCCCTAGTTCCTATGGCTACACCTTC.

V gene TRBV7-3 combines with J gene TRBJ2-2; weak D call: TRBD2 (5 bases). The CDR3 totals 13 residues. Trimming cost V 3 bases and J 5 bases, with 7 bases left between them. Germline CDR1 reads SGHTA; CDR2 reads FQGTGA. Here the CDR3 reads CASSFPGTGELFF. CDR3 in DNA: TGTGCCAGCAGCTTCCCGGGGACCGGGGAGCTGTTTTTT.

This clone was recorded once. The chain employs TRBV3-1 (or the pseudogene TRBV3-2) and TRBJ2-5, with 11 bases that match TRBD2. Germline CDR1 is LGHDT and CDR2 is YNNKEL (reference sequence). The CDR3 runs to 16 residues. The junction had 5 bases not matched to a gene; V was cut back by 4 bases and J by 1 base. The CDR3 is CASSLAGTSGQETQYF. CDR3 DNA: TGTGCCAGCAGCCTCGCCGGGACTAGCGGCCAAGAGACCCAGTACTTC.

This clone was picked up one time. V usage is TRBV27 and J usage is TRBJ1-5, with 7 bases identical to TRBD1. With V trimmed by 5 bases and J by 2 bases, 6 bases remained unmatched. The CDR3 has 15 residues. Germline CDR1 is MNHEY and CDR2 is SMNVEV (reference sequence). The CDR3 coding sequence is TGTGCCAGCAGTGTTCAGGGGGGAGGCAATCAGCCCCAGCATTTT. Its protein is CASSVQGGGNQPQHF.

This chain uses TRBV27 with TRBJ1-2, with D possibly being TRBD1 (5 bases). V lost 2 bases and J lost 6, with 13 bases in between. CDR1 MNHEY and CDR2 SMNVEV come from the germline V gene (reference sequence). CDR3 length: 14 residues. CDR3 residues: CASSLAWGGDGYTF. The CDR3 nucleotides are TGTGCCAGCAGTTTAGCGTGGGGGGGAGATGGCTACACCTTC.

The chain recombines TRBV7-9 with TRBJ1-5; a possible D gene is TRBD1 (5 bases). V was shortened by 4 bases and J by 4 bases, with 8 bases between the two germline ends. The CDR3 extends over 13 amino acids. Germline values: CDR1 SEHNR, CDR2 FQNEAQ (reference sequence). The CDR3 coding sequence is TGTGCCAGCAGCTGGGGGGGAAATCAGCCCCAGCATTTT. Amino acids: CASSWGGNQPQHF.